This entry lists 30 T cell receptor beta chains sequenced from one sample in a study of blood T cell repertoires in COVID-19. Data came from immunoSEQ multiplex PCR; TCRdb stores just in-frame clones and leaves some out. The sample has 15,000 to 19,000 clones; more than 85% are singletons. Specimen: peripheral blood. These receptors originate from a man in his 60s with acute or convalescent COVID-19.

The J gene is TRBJ1-1, the V gene TRBV12-3 or TRBV12-4, with 8 positions matching TRBD1. The CDR3 runs to 12 residues. The V gene end was trimmed by 1 base and the J gene end by 8 bases; junction bases not matched to a gene: 0. The chain's CDR3 is CASSLGDREAFF. In nucleotides, the CDR3 is TGTGCCAGCAGTTTAGGGGACAGGGAAGCTTTCTTT.

The chain couples TRBV27 to TRBJ2-7; 8 bases fit TRBD2. The CDR3 totals 17 residues. Germline-derived CDR1 and CDR2 are MNHEY and SMNVEV (reference sequence). V lost 8 bases to trimming and J lost 0 bases; unmatched junction nucleotides: 15. As DNA, the CDR3 is TGTGCCAGCCGATTCAGGTTAGGAGCGGGGGTCTCCTACGAGCAGTACTTC. The encoded protein is CASRFRLGAGVSYEQYF.

This clone showed up just a few times. The chain employs TRBV12-1 and TRBJ2-7; the table's D call, TRBD2, has no DNA check behind it. TRBV12-1 is described as a pseudogene. The CDR3 runs 15 residues. Here the CDR3 reads CASGKGLAASYEQYF. The CDR3 DNA follows: TGTGCCAGCGGTAAAGGACTAGCGGCTTCCTACGAGCAGTACTTC.

This clone has only a few counts. V is TRBV10-3 and J is TRBJ2-2; 9 bases fit TRBD2. V was pared by 7 bases and J by 6 bases, with 9 bases of the junction left unmatched. The CDR3 has 15 amino acids. Germline V lookup: CDR1 ENHRY, CDR2 SYGVKD. The CDR3 region is CAITAGGLFAGELFF. CDR3 bases: TGTGCCATCACCGCGGGGGGGCTCTTCGCCGGGGAGCTGTTTTTT.

V and J are TRBV24-1 and TRBJ1-1, with D unresolved. The CDR3 runs to 13 residues. The germline V gene has CDR1 KGHDR and CDR2 SFDVKD. V gave up 9 bases and J gave up 1 base, with 11 bases separating them. The CDR3 sequence is CATRGRTNTEAFF. Written as DNA, the CDR3 is TGTGCCACCCGAGGGAGGACGAACACTGAAGCTTTCTTT.

This clone was seen a single time. The rearrangement joins TRBV29-1 to TRBJ2-3; 10 bases align to TRBD2. The CDR3 has 16 residues. Germline-derived CDR1 and CDR2 are SQVTM and ANQGSEA. Trimming took 4 bases from V and 2 from J; bases not matched to a gene: 9. The CDR3 region is CSVAGASGGLTDTQYF. The CDR3 nucleotides read TGCAGCGTTGCTGGGGCTAGCGGGGGACTCACAGATACGCAGTATTTT.

The V and J genes are TRBV6-5 and TRBJ2-1, with a tentative D call TRBD1 (5 bases). The CDR3 consists of 15 residues. V was shortened by 6 bases and J by 0 bases, with 12 bases between the two germline ends. Germline V gives CDR1 MNHEY, CDR2 SVGAGI. The DNA of the CDR3 is TGTGCCAGCAGCAGGGAAAAGGGCTCCTACAATGAGCAGTTCTTC. It translates to CASSREKGSYNEQFF.

CDR3 sequence reads: CASSFGQGQETQYF. The CDR3 DNA reads as TGCGCCAGCAGCTTCGGACAGGGCCAAGAGACCCAGTACTTC. The rearrangement joins TRBV5-1 to TRBJ2-5; 8 positions agree with TRBD1. The junction had 1 base not matched to a gene; V was cut back by 2 bases and J by 1 base. CDR1 SGHRS and CDR2 YFSETQ come from the germline V gene. The CDR3 totals 14 residues.

This sequence joins TRBV7-9 and TRBJ2-1, with D possibly TRBD2 on 6 matching bases. This CDR3 spans 18 amino acids. Germline CDR1 SEHNR, CDR2 FQNEAQ (reference sequence). Trimming cost V 5 bases and J 2 bases, with 22 bases left between them. This CDR3 is CASSRWVGAGSTYNEQFF. The CDR3 region has the DNA TGTGCCAGCAGCCGCTGGGTTGGCGCGGGATCTACCTACAATGAGCAGTTCTTC.

The genes are TRBV28 and TRBJ1-4, with 7 bases lining up with TRBD1. Losses at the gene ends were 2 bases for V and 3 bases for J; bases not matched to a gene: 3. CDR1 is MDHEN, CDR2 SYDVKM, per germline. CDR3 length: 15 amino acids. The DNA of the CDR3 is TGTGCCAGCAGTTTAGCGGGGACAGCTAATGAAAAACTGTTTTTT. Its protein product is CASSLAGTANEKLFF. Drawing the rest from reference TRBV28 and TRBJ1-4, the complete variable domain is DVKVTQSSRYLVKRTGEKVFLECVQDMDHENMFWYRQDPGLGLRLIYFSYDVKMKEKGDIPEGYSVSREKKERFSLILESASTNQTSMYLCASSLAGTANEKLFFGSGTQLSVL.

The chain uses TRBV5-4 and TRBJ2-2, with D tentatively TRBD1 (6 bases). V was clipped by 5 bases and J by 1 base, with 9 bases between them. The germline V gene has CDR1 SGHNT and CDR2 YYREEE (reference sequence). There are 14 residues in the CDR3. The CDR3 DNA reads TGTGCCAGCAGACTGGACAGGAACACCGGGGAGCTGTTTTTT. This sequence encodes CASRLDRNTGELFF.

This clone appeared once. J is TRBJ2-4 and V is TRBV7-2, with D possibly TRBD2 on 5 matching bases. Per germline, CDR1 SGHTA and CDR2 FQGNSA. CDR3 size: 15 residues. The V and J ends lost 4 bases and 0 bases respectively, with 10 bases between them. This CDR3 is CASSSAGVAKNIQYF. The CDR3 DNA sequence: TGTGCCAGCAGCTCCGCCGGGGTAGCCAAAAACATTCAGTACTTC.

This chain joins TRBV9 and TRBJ2-6, with 8 positions matching TRBD1. CDR1 is SGDLS and CDR2 is YYNGEE in the germline V gene. V shed 3 bases, J shed 0 bases, and the junction held 5 bases outside the gene matches. CDR3 size: 17 residues. CDR3 sequence (DNA): TGTGCCAGCAGCGCGGGGACAGGCCACTCTGGGGCCAACGTCCTGACTTTC. It specifies CASSAGTGHSGANVLTF.

The J gene is TRBJ2-7, the V gene TRBV19; 7 bases map to TRBD1. J gave up 2 bases and V 7 bases, and 8 bases lay outside the gene matches. The CDR3 is made up of 14 amino acids. Per germline, CDR1 LNHDA and CDR2 SQIVND (reference sequence). DNA of the CDR3: TGTGCCAGTACCTCAGGGGGAAACCCCTACGAGCAGTACTTC. Translated: CASTSGGNPYEQYF.

CDR3 sequence reads: CASSHPPSSYEQYF. In DNA, the CDR3 is TGTGCCAGCAGCCATCCTCCGAGCTCCTACGAGCAGTACTTC. The V and J genes are TRBV3-1 (or the pseudogene TRBV3-2) and TRBJ2-7; D is uncertain. This CDR3 has 14 residues. Germline loops: CDR1 LGHDT, CDR2 YNNKEL (reference sequence). Trimming stripped 3 bases from V and 0 bases from J, with 9 bases between.

This clone is a singleton in its sample. V and J are TRBV9 and TRBJ2-4, with 13 bases aligning to TRBD2. The CDR3 runs 14 residues. With 4 bases clipped from V and 8 bases from J, the junction kept 3 bases outside the gene matches. Germline assignment: CDR1 SGDLS and CDR2 YYNGEE. This CDR3 is CASSTTSGGDIQYF. The CDR3 DNA sequence: TGTGCCAGCAGCACCACTAGCGGGGGGGACATTCAGTACTTC.

This clone is a singleton in its sample. V and J are TRBV5-1 and TRBJ1-1; maybe TRBD1 (6 bases). V lost 3 bases and J 1 base, leaving 10 bases between the germline ends. Germline loops: CDR1 SGHRS, CDR2 YFSETQ. The CDR3 totals 14 residues. In nucleotides, the CDR3 is TGCGCCAGCAGCTCAGGGGAAAGGAACACTGAAGCTTTCTTT. Translation: CASSSGERNTEAFF.

This chain connects TRBV28 to TRBJ2-4, with D perhaps TRBD2 (5 bases). The CDR3 has 14 amino acids. Per the germline V gene, CDR1 is MDHEN and CDR2 is SYDVKM. V was clipped by 6 bases and J by 9 bases, with 18 bases between them. The DNA of the CDR3 is TGTGCCAGCAGGCCTAGCATTGGTGCGCGCATTCAGTACTTC. Translated, it gives CASRPSIGARIQYF.

This chain uses TRBV14 with TRBJ1-2, with unresolved D. The germline V and J ends were trimmed by 0 bases and 1 base, with 9 bases remaining between them. CDR3 size: 15 residues. Germline V gene lookup returns CDR1 SGHDN and CDR2 FVKESK. The CDR3 region has the DNA TGTGCCAGCAGCCAAGATTTACAGAGTAACTATGGCTACACCTTC. Residues: CASSQDLQSNYGYTF.

The CDR3 DNA sequence: TGTGCCAGCAGCCAAGAGGTTAGGAGTCACACCATATATTTT. Its protein is CASSQEVRSHTIYF. The chain recombines TRBV3-1 (or the pseudogene TRBV3-2) with TRBJ1-3, with no clear D. Germline CDR1 LGHDT, CDR2 YNNKEL (reference sequence). Trimming removed 0 bases at V and 8 bases at J, with 11 bases between. CDR3 size: 14 residues.

The chain recombines TRBV27 with TRBJ2-3; the D gene is possibly TRBD2 (6 bases). Germline CDR1 MNHEY, CDR2 SMNVEV (reference sequence). V was clipped by 5 bases and J by 0 bases, with 15 bases between them. This CDR3 spans 16 amino acids. The CDR3 here is CASSVSGGTSTDTQYF. The CDR3 nucleotides read TGTGCCAGCAGTGTAAGTGGGGGGACCAGCACAGATACGCAGTATTTT.

The gene calls are TRBV7-9 and TRBJ2-7; 7 bases are shared with TRBD2. Germline CDR1 SEHNR, CDR2 FQNEAQ (reference sequence). The CDR3 is 17 residues long. J was trimmed by 2 bases and V by 3 bases; bases with no gene match: 13. CDR3 protein: CASSLGGGGRAPYEQYF. CDR3 nucleotides: TGTGCCAGCAGCTTGGGGGGGGGAGGGCGGGCCCCCTACGAGCAGTACTTC.

This chain joins TRBV9 and TRBJ1-5; the D is unclear. From germline, CDR1 is SGDLS and CDR2 YYNGEE. The ends were cut back, 1 base at V and 0 bases at J, with 8 bases in the middle. The CDR3 covers 15 residues. As DNA, the CDR3 is TGTGCCAGCAGCGTAACAAGTTATAGCAATCAGCCCCAGCATTTT. This translates into CASSVTSYSNQPQHF. The whole variable domain, remainder taken from reference TRBV9 and TRBJ1-5, is DSGVTQTPKHLITATGQRVTLRCSPRSGDLSVYWYQQSLDQGLQFLIQYYNGEERAKGNILERFSAQQFPDLHSELNLSSLELGDSALYFCASSVTSYSNQPQHFGDGTRLSIL.

The V and J genes are TRBV7-2 and TRBJ2-7; 10 bases line up with TRBD1. Germline V gene data show CDR1 as SGHTA and CDR2 as FQGNSA. Losses at the gene ends were 5 bases for V and 2 bases for J; bases not matched to a gene: 6. This CDR3 region has 15 residues. The CDR3 region has the DNA TGTGCCAGCAGCACTACCGGGACAGGGGCCTACGAGCAGTACTTC. Amino acids: CASSTTGTGAYEQYF.

The rearrangement uses TRBV5-3 and TRBJ1-5; D remains unclear. TRBV5-3 is sorted into the ORF group, with uncertain function. The V gene lost 1 base and the J gene lost 11 bases, with 31 bases spanning the gap. This CDR3 has 19 amino acids. The CDR3 DNA follows: TGTGCCAGAAGCTTGAGTACGATTACCCTTGTACCTCCGAGGGCAGCCCAGCATTTT. Translation gives CARSLSTITLVPPRAAQHF.

V usage is TRBV19 and J usage is TRBJ1-2; 7 nucleotides line up with TRBD1. The CDR3 runs to 16 residues. Germline V lookup: CDR1 LNHDA, CDR2 SQIVND (reference sequence). The V and J ends lost 6 bases and 4 bases, in that order; junction bases with no gene match: 14. This CDR3 reads CASRETTGTESYGYTF. The CDR3 bases are TGTGCCAGTAGGGAGACCACCGGGACAGAAAGCTATGGCTACACCTTC.

The chain joins TRBV28 to TRBJ1-1; no clear D. CDR3 size: 14 residues. The germline CDR1 and CDR2 sequences are MDHEN and SYDVKM. The V and J ends lost 10 bases and 0 bases respectively, with 15 bases between them. In DNA form, the CDR3 reads TGTGCCATCCGGGGTAACCGTCTGAACACTGAAGCTTTCTTT. It yields the protein CAIRGNRLNTEAFF.

The V call is TRBV6-5, the J call TRBJ1-2; possibly TRBD1 for D (5 bases). V lost 9 bases to trimming and J lost 3 bases, with 20 bases between them. Germline CDR1 MNHEY, CDR2 SVGAGI. The CDR3 covers 15 residues. CDR3 nucleotide sequence: TGTGCCAGTATGGCAGGACCGGGGGTTCACTATGGCTACACCTTC. Translating gives CASMAGPGVHYGYTF.

V usage is TRBV29-1 and J usage is TRBJ2-2; 7 bases agree with TRBD1. The CDR3 is 14 residues long. In germline, CDR1 is SQVTM, CDR2 ANQGSEA. With V trimmed by 7 bases and J by 0 bases, 5 bases remained unmatched. In DNA, the CDR3 is TGCAGCGCCGGGACAGACGCGAACACCGGGGAGCTGTTTTTT. It translates to CSAGTDANTGELFF.

The rearrangement uses TRBV6-6 and TRBJ2-3; D perhaps matches TRBD2 (5 bases). The CDR3 is 14 residues long. Germline V gene data show CDR1 as MNHNY and CDR2 as SVGAGI (reference sequence). V lost 8 bases and J 0 bases, leaving 12 bases between the germline ends. CDR3: CASRLTFSTDTQYF. CDR3 nucleotide sequence: TGTGCCAGCCGACTAACCTTTAGCACAGATACGCAGTATTTT.